This T cell receptor beta chain was recovered during a study of shared clonotypes between healthy human individuals. The germline V and J ends were trimmed by 4 bases and 4 bases, with 13 bases remaining between them. This CDR3 spans 14 amino acids. The germline CDR1 and CDR2 sequences are SGHRS and YFSETQ. 150 to 250 ng DNA, around 30,000 T cell genomes, went into each sorted-subset replicate PCR. Assay: immunoSEQ multiplex PCR; the TCRdb copy retains only in-frame clones and omits some. The sample has some 2 million clones; about 95% are singletons. Study findings and constraints: Generally, naive subsets came out with larger estimated richness than memory subsets. Clonotype sharing among donors was thought likely to change with sequencing depth.

Turning to this clone: No antigen is known for it.

This chain joins TRBV5-1 and TRBJ2-3; TRBD1 is a possible D gene (6 bases). Input material: naive CD4+ T cells sorted from blood. Noted subset: CD45RA+ positively selected. The TCR was taken from a man between 18 and 35 years old in good health. CDR3 amino acids: CASSRQGISDTQYF. For the CDR3, the DNA is TGCGCCAGCAGCCGGCAGGGGATCTCAGATACGCAGTATTTT.